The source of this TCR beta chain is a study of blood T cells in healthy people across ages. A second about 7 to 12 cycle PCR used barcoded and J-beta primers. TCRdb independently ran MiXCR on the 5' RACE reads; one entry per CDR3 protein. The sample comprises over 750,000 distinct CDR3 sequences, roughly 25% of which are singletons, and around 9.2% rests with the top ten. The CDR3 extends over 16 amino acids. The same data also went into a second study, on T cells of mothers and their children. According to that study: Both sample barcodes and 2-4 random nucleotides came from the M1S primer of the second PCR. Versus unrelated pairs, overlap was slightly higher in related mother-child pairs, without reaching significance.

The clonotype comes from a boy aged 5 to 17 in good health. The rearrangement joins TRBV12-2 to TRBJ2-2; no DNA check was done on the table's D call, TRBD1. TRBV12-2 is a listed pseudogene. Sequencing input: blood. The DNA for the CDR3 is TGTGCAAGTCGCCTTCCCCGGAAGGAGAACACCGGGGAGCTGTTTTTT. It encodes CASRLPRKENTGELFF.